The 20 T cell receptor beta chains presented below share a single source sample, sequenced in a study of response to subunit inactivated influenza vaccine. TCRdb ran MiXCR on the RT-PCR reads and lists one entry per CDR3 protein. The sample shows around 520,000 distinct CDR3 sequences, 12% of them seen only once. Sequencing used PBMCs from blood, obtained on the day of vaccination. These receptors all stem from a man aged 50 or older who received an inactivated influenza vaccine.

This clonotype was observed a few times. The CDR3 DNA sequence: TGCGCCAGCAGCCTTTTGAAGCGGGGGGGCACAGATACGCAGTATTTT. Translating gives CASSLLKRGGTDTQYF. This chain joins TRBV4-3 and TRBJ2-3; TRBD2 matches at 9 bases. This CDR3 has 16 amino acids. Unmatched junction bases numbered 6, after V lost 4 bases and J lost 1 base. From germline, CDR1 is LGHNA and CDR2 YSLEER.

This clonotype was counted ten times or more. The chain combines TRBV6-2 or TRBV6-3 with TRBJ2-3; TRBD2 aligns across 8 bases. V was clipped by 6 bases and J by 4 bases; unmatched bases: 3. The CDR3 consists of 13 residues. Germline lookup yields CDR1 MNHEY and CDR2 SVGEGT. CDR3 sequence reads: CASRLRGADTQYF. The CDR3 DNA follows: TGTGCCAGCAGGCTGCGGGGGGCAGATACGCAGTATTTT.

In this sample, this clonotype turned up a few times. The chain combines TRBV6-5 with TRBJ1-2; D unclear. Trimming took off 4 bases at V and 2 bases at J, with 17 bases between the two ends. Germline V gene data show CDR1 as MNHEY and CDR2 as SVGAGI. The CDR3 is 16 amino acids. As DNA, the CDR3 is TGTGCCAGCAGTTCGGACTCTCTACCCGGGAACTATGGCTACACCTTC. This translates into CASSSDSLPGNYGYTF.

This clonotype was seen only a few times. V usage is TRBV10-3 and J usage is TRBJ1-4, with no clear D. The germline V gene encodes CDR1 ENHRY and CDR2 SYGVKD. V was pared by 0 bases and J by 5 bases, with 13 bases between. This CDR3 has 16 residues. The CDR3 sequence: CAISESTLRKNEKLFF. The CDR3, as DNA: TGTGCCATCAGTGAGTCCACGTTGCGAAAGAATGAAAAACTGTTTTTT.

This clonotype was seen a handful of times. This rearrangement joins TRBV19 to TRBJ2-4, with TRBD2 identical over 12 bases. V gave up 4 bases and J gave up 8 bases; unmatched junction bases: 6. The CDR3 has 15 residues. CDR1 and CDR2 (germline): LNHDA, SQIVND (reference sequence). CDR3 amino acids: CASSKTSGGKDIQYF. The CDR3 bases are TGTGCCAGTAGTAAGACTAGCGGGGGAAAGGACATTCAGTACTTC.

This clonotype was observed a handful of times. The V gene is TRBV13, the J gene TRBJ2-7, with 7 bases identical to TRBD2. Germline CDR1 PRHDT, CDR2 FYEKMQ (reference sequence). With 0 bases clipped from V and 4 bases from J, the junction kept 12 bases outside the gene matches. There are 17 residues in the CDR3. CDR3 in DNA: TGTGCCAGCAGCTTAGGAGGAGGAGCGGGGAAGAGATACGAGCAGTACTTC. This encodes CASSLGGGAGKRYEQYF.

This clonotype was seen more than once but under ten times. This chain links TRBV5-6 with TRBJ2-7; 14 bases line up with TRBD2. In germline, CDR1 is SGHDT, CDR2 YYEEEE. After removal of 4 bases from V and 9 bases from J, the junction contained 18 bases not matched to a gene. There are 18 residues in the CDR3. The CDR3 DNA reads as TGTGCCAGCAGCCCCCGCCGGAAGGGACTAGCGGGAGTATTCGGGCAGTACTTC. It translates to CASSPRRKGLAGVFGQYF.

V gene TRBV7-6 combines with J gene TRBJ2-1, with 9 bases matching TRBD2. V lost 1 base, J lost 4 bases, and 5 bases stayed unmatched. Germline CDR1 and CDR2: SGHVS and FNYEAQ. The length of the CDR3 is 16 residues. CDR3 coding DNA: TGTGCCAGCAGCTTAGAGGGCGGGAGGGCTTACAATGAGCAGTTCTTC. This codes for CASSLEGGRAYNEQFF.

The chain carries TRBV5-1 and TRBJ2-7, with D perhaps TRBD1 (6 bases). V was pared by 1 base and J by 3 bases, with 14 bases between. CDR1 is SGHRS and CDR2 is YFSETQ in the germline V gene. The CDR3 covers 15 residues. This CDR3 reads CASSLLGTTNYEQYF. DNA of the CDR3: TGCGCCAGCAGCTTGTTAGGGACAACGAACTACGAGCAGTACTTC.

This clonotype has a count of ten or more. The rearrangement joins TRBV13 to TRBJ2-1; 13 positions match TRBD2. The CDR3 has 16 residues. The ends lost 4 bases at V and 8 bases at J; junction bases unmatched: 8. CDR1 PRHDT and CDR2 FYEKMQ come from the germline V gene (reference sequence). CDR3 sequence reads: CASSYPGTSGKDEQFF. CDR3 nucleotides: TGTGCCAGCAGCTACCCCGGGACTAGCGGGAAGGATGAGCAGTTCTTC.

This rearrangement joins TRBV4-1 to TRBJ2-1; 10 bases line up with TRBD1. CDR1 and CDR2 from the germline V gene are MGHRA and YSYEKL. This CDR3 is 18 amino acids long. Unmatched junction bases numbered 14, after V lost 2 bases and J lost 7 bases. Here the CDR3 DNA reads TGCGCCAGCAGCCAAACATTACCGGGACAGGGGTTATTGAATGAGCAGTTCTTC. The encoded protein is CASSQTLPGQGLLNEQFF.

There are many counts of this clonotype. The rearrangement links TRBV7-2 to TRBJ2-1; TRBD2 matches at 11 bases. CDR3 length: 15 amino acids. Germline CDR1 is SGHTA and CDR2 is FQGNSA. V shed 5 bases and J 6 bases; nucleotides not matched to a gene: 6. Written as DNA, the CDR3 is TGTGCCAGCAGCCTTAGCGGGGGGGCTGGCAATGAGCAGTTCTTC. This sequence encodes CASSLSGGAGNEQFF.

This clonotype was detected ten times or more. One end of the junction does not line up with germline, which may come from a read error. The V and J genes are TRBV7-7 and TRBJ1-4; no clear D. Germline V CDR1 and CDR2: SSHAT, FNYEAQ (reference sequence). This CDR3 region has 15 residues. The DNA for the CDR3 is TGTGCTAGCAGCCAGACACCGTCAACTAATGAAAAACTGTTTTTT. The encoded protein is CASSQTPSTNEKLFF.

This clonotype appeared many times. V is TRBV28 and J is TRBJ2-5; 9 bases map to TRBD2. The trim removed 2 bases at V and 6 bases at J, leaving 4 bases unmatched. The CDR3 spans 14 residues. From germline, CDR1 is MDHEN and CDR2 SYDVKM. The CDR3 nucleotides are TGTGCCAGCAGTTTAGCGGGGGGGCGTCAGACCCAGTACTTC. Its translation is CASSLAGGRQTQYF.

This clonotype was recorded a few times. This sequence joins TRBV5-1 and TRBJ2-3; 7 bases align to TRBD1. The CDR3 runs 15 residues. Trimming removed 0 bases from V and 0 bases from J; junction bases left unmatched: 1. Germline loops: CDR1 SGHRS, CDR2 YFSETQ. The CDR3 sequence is CASSLEQGSTDTQYF. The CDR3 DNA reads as TGCGCCAGCAGCTTGGAACAGGGGAGCACAGATACGCAGTATTTT.

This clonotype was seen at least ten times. CDR3 bases: TGTGCCATCAGCTTCGGACTAGCGGGGGGCCAGGCCACAGATACGCAGTATTTT. Translation: CAISFGLAGGQATDTQYF. This chain uses TRBV10-3 with TRBJ2-3; 14 bases line up with TRBD2. The CDR3 loop spans 18 amino acids. The J segment lost 2 bases and the V segment lost 6 bases, leaving 10 bases of the junction unmatched. Germline loops: CDR1 ENHRY, CDR2 SYGVKD.

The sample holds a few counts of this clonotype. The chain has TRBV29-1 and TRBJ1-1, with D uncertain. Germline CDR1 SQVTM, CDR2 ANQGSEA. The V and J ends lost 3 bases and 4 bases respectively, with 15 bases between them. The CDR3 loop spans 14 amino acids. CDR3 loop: CSVDLSGVGTEAFF. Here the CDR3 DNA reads TGCAGCGTTGATCTCTCCGGGGTGGGCACTGAAGCTTTCTTT.

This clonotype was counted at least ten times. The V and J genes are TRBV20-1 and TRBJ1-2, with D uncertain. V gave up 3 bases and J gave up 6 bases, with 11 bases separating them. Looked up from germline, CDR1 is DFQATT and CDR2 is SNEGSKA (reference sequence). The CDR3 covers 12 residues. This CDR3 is CSASHHPDGYTF. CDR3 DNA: TGCAGTGCTAGTCACCACCCAGATGGCTACACCTTC.

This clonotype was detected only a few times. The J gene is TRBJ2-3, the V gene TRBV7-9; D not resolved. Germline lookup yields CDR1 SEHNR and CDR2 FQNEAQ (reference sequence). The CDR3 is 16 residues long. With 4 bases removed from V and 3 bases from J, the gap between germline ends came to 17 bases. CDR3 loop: CASSSPLAGWTDTQYF. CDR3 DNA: TGTGCCAGCAGCTCCCCCTTAGCTGGGTGGACAGATACGCAGTATTTT.

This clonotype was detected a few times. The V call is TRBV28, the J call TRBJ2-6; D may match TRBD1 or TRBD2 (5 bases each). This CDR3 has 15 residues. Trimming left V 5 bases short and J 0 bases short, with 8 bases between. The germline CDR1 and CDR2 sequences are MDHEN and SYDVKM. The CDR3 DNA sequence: TGTGCCAGCAGTCCAGGGAGCTCTGGGGCCAACGTCCTGACTTTC. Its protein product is CASSPGSSGANVLTF.